Listed here are 27 T cell receptor beta chains from one sample, sequenced in a study of T cell repertoires in cytomegalovirus infection. TCRdb redid the calling of the reads with MiXCR, one entry per CDR3 protein. The sample contains approximately 500,000 distinct CDR3 sequences, about 15% of which appear only once. Sequenced sample: CD8+ T cells from PBMCs. Receptors originate from a human donor in good health (CMV status not recorded). Some clones in this sample may be carry-over from other donors' samples.

This clonotype was seen ten or more times. The V call is TRBV5-4, the J call TRBJ2-1; D remains ambiguous. CDR3 length: 16 amino acids. Germline assignment: CDR1 SGHNT and CDR2 YYREEE (reference sequence). With 2 bases removed from V and 2 bases from J, the gap between germline ends came to 14 bases. The DNA of the CDR3 is TGTGCCAGCAGCTTAGAAGCCCCCGGGCCCTACAATGAGCAGTTCTTC. Translated: CASSLEAPGPYNEQFF. The whole variable domain, filled in from reference TRBV5-4 and TRBJ2-1, reads ETGVTQSPTHLIKTRGQQVTLRCSSQSGHNTVSWYQQALGQGPQFIFQYYREEENGRGNFPPRFSGLQFPNYSSELNVNALELDDSALYLCASSLEAPGPYNEQFFGPGTRLTVL.

The chain combines TRBV18 with TRBJ2-6; no definite D call. V was pared by 3 bases and J by 0 bases, with 9 bases between. The V gene's germline CDR1 is KGHSH and CDR2 LQKENI. The CDR3 extends over 16 amino acids. The CDR3 region is CASSPGPSSGANVLTF. The CDR3 bases are TGTGCCAGCTCACCGGGCCCGAGCTCTGGGGCCAACGTCCTGACTTTC. Drawing the rest from reference TRBV18 and TRBJ2-6, the complete variable domain is NAGVMQNPRHLVRRRGQEARLRCSPMKGHSHVYWYRQLPEEGLKFMVYLQKENIIDESGMPKERFSAEFPKEGPSILRIQQVVRGDSAAYFCASSPGPSSGANVLTFGAGSRLTVL.

The chain employs TRBV19 and TRBJ2-7; the D gene could be TRBD1 or TRBD2 (5 bases each). The CDR3 covers 14 residues. Germline V gene data show CDR1 as LNHDA and CDR2 as SQIVND (reference sequence). Trimming took 4 bases from V and 3 from J, leaving 13 bases between them. The CDR3 sequence is CASSSRDGIYEQYF. The CDR3 DNA sequence: TGTGCCAGTAGTAGCCGGGACGGAATCTACGAGCAGTACTTC.

The J gene is TRBJ1-5, the V gene TRBV6-5, with 9 positions matching TRBD1. J gave up 8 bases and V 7 bases, and 12 bases lay outside the gene matches. The CDR3 contains 15 residues. Germline V lookup: CDR1 MNHEY, CDR2 SVGAGI. CDR3 loop: CASTPGQGTNKPQHF. CDR3 in DNA: TGTGCCAGCACTCCGGGACAGGGAACAAATAAGCCCCAGCATTTT.

The chain has TRBV3-1 and TRBJ2-1, with D uncertain. Germline V gives CDR1 LGHDT, CDR2 YNNKEL (reference sequence). The CDR3 contains 17 residues. The V gene lost 0 bases and the J gene lost 0 bases, with 12 bases spanning the gap. CDR3 region: CASSQDLSDSSYNEQFF. CDR3 nucleotides: TGTGCCAGCAGCCAAGATCTGTCGGATAGCTCCTACAATGAGCAGTTCTTC.

The chain uses TRBV7-6 and TRBJ1-2; possible D gene TRBD1, 6 bases. Germline lookup yields CDR1 SGHVS and CDR2 FNYEAQ. This CDR3 is built from 15 residues. V was shortened by 5 bases and J by 6 bases, with 19 bases between the two germline ends. The CDR3 protein is CASSPRWGGANGYTF. The CDR3, as DNA: TGTGCCAGCAGCCCCCGGTGGGGGGGGGCTAATGGCTACACCTTC.

The chain is built from TRBV20-1 and TRBJ1-1; weak D call: TRBD1 (6 bases). CDR3 size: 14 residues. Germline CDR1 reads DFQATT; CDR2 reads SNEGSKA (reference sequence). V was trimmed by 4 bases and J by 0 bases, leaving 12 bases between them. The CDR3 region has the DNA TGCAGTGCTACCCGACAGGAGCTGAACACTGAAGCTTTCTTT. Residues: CSATRQELNTEAFF.

This clonotype was detected ten times or more. A junction end diverges from the germline sequence, so it may reflect a read error. The gene calls are TRBV11-3 and TRBJ1-6; D gene uncertain. The germline gives CDR1 SGHNT, CDR2 YENEEA. This CDR3 is 18 amino acids long. The CDR3 sequence: CASRDRAKGVPINAPLHF. Written as DNA, the CDR3 is TGTGCCAGCAGGGACCGGGCGAAGGGTGTCCCGATTAATGCACCCCTCCACTTT.

The V and J genes are TRBV2 and TRBJ1-2; 7 bases agree with TRBD1. The CDR3 consists of 16 residues. V lost 5 bases to trimming and J lost 3 bases; unmatched junction nucleotides: 12. CDR1 is SNHLY, CDR2 FYNNEI, per germline. The DNA of the CDR3 is TGTGCCAGCAGTCCCGCCAGACAGGGTAGGGACTATGGCTACACCTTC. Its translation: CASSPARQGRDYGYTF. The full variable domain, completed using reference TRBV2 and TRBJ1-2, is EPEVTQTPSHQVTQMGQEVILRCVPISNHLYFYWYRQILGQKVEFLVSFYNNEISEKSEIFDDQFSVERPDGSNFTLKIRSTKLEDSAMYFCASSPARQGRDYGYTFGSGTRLTVV.

To note about this clonotype: Being one base from a much bigger clone, this may be a read error. In this CDR3 the conserved last residue, phenylalanine or tryptophan, is missing, so a read error is likely. J is TRBJ2-5 and V is TRBV27; TRBD1 matches 9 bases. The CDR3 covers 17 residues. Unmatched junction bases numbered 15, after V lost 5 bases and J lost 5 bases. Per germline, CDR1 MNHEY and CDR2 SMNVEV (reference sequence). The DNA for the CDR3 is TGTGCCAGCAGTACCCGGGGACAGGGTAATAATGAGGAGACCCAGTACTTA. This sequence encodes CASSTRGQGNNEETQYL.

This rearrangement joins TRBV11-2 to TRBJ1-1, with a possible D match to TRBD1 (5 bases). Between the trimmed V and J ends, which lost 1 base and 3 bases, there was a span of 18 bases. The CDR3 has 17 amino acids. In germline, CDR1 is SGHAT, CDR2 FQNNGV. Here the CDR3 reads CASSLAYGGKRDTEAFF. The DNA of the CDR3 is TGTGCCAGCAGCTTAGCTTATGGGGGGAAGCGGGACACTGAAGCTTTCTTT. The whole variable domain, filled in from reference TRBV11-2 and TRBJ1-1, reads EAGVAQSPRYKIIEKRQSVAFWCNPISGHATLYWYQQILGQGPKLLIQFQNNGVVDDSQLPKDRFSAERLKGVDSTLKIQPAKLEDSAVYLCASSLAYGGKRDTEAFFGQGTRLTVV.

This clonotype was detected many times. J is TRBJ2-7 and V is TRBV7-6; D not certain. Looked up from germline, CDR1 is SGHVS and CDR2 is FNYEAQ. Trimming stripped 3 bases from V and 0 bases from J, with 9 bases between. The CDR3 runs to 14 residues. CDR3 protein: CASSFDIGSYEQYF. CDR3 in DNA: TGTGCCAGCAGCTTTGACATTGGCTCCTACGAGCAGTACTTC.

This clonotype turned up a few times. CDR3 in amino acids: CASSGRTGAASYEQYF. The CDR3 DNA is TGTGCCAGCAGCGGCCGGACAGGGGCAGCATCCTACGAGCAGTACTTC. The V and J genes are TRBV7-9 and TRBJ2-7, with TRBD1 identical over 9 bases. V trimming: 5 bases; J trimming: 1 base; junction bases outside the gene matches: 9. CDR1 and CDR2 (germline): SEHNR, FQNEAQ (reference sequence). The CDR3 has 16 residues.

This clonotype came up a few times. The chain couples TRBV12-3 or TRBV12-4 to TRBJ1-2; D might be TRBD1 (6 bases). CDR3 length equals 14 residues. With 2 bases removed from V and 5 bases from J, the gap between germline ends came to 12 bases. The CDR3 region is CASSLIGGTYGYTF. The CDR3 DNA reads TGTGCCAGCAGTTTAATCGGGGGCACATATGGCTACACCTTC.

This clonotype was seen repeatedly, ten times or more. The J gene is TRBJ1-2, the V gene TRBV7-9; D may be TRBD1 (6 bases). The CDR3 has 14 residues. The V and J ends lost 5 bases and 5 bases respectively, with 15 bases between them. Germline V CDR1 and CDR2: SEHNR, FQNEAQ (reference sequence). The DNA of the CDR3 is TGTGCCAGCAGCCAGACAGGCAAGGGGTATGGCTACACCTTC. Translating gives CASSQTGKGYGYTF. Drawing the rest from reference TRBV7-9 and TRBJ1-2, the complete variable domain is DTGVSQNPRHKITKRGQNVTFRCDPISEHNRLYWYRQTLGQGPEFLTYFQNEAQLEKSRLLSDRFSAERPKGSFSTLEIQRTEQGDSAMYLCASSQTGKGYGYTFGSGTRLTVV.

This clonotype showed up many times. V usage is TRBV7-9 and J usage is TRBJ2-7; no clear D. V lost 5 bases, J lost 0 bases, and 14 bases lay in between. Germline CDR1 is SEHNR and CDR2 is FQNEAQ (reference sequence). The CDR3 length is 15 residues. The CDR3 protein is CASSPQVGISYEQYF. CDR3 in DNA: TGTGCCAGCAGCCCCCAAGTGGGTATCTCCTACGAGCAGTACTTC.

This clonotype showed up many times. The V gene is TRBV6-2 or TRBV6-3, the J gene TRBJ1-5; TRBD1 matches 10 bases. Germline V gene data show CDR1 as MNHEY and CDR2 as SVGEGT. This CDR3 spans 18 amino acids. V lost 4 bases to trimming and J lost 0 bases; unmatched junction nucleotides: 9. In nucleotides, the CDR3 is TGTGCCAGCAGTTGGGGGACAGGGGAACGATATAGCAATCAGCCCCAGCATTTT. Translating gives CASSWGTGERYSNQPQHF.

This clonotype was detected many times. The V gene is TRBV7-9, the J gene TRBJ2-5, with D hard to call. The CDR3 length is 14 residues. With 1 base removed from V and 3 bases from J, the gap between germline ends came to 9 bases. The germline V gene has CDR1 SEHNR and CDR2 FQNEAQ (reference sequence). The CDR3 nucleotides read TGTGCCAGCAGCTTAGTCGGAAGAAAAGAGACCCAGTACTTC. Translated: CASSLVGRKETQYF.

This rearrangement joins TRBV20-1 to TRBJ1-1; a possible D gene is TRBD1 (6 bases). The CDR3 consists of 12 residues. With 3 bases removed from V and 6 bases from J, the gap between germline ends came to 11 bases. From germline, CDR1 is DFQATT and CDR2 SNEGSKA (reference sequence). In DNA, the CDR3 is TGCAGTGCTAGTTTACAGGGTTCTGAAGCTTTCTTT. The encoded protein is CSASLQGSEAFF.

This clonotype was found many times. The gene calls are TRBV10-3 and TRBJ2-7, with TRBD2 matching 7 bases. The CDR3 sequence is 15 residues long. The trim removed 6 bases at V and 3 bases at J, leaving 11 bases unmatched. Looked up from germline, CDR1 is ENHRY and CDR2 is SYGVKD. In DNA form, the CDR3 reads TGTGCCATCAGCCCGCCTACTAGCGCCCACTACGAGCAGTACTTC. This encodes CAISPPTSAHYEQYF.

The chain employs TRBV27 and TRBJ2-3; perhaps D is TRBD1 or TRBD2 (5 bases each). CDR1 and CDR2 from the germline V gene are MNHEY and SMNVEV (reference sequence). The CDR3 extends over 14 amino acids. Trimming shortened V by 2 bases and J by 6 bases, and 12 bases separated the two germline ends. The CDR3 nucleotides read TGTGCCAGCAGTTTAGGGACCCCTACGGATACGCAGTATTTT. It is translated as CASSLGTPTDTQYF.

This clonotype was detected ten times or more. CDR3: CASSHPSTDTQYF. The CDR3 DNA is TGTGCCAGCAGCCACCCTAGCACAGATACGCAGTATTTT. The chain links TRBV12-3 or TRBV12-4 to TRBJ2-3, with D unclear. Trimming stripped 6 bases from V and 0 bases from J, with 7 bases between. There are 13 residues in the CDR3.

This clonotype showed up many times. This rearrangement joins TRBV28 to TRBJ1-6; no reliable D call. Germline V lookup: CDR1 MDHEN, CDR2 SYDVKM. CDR3 length: 13 amino acids. With 7 bases removed from V and 8 bases from J, the gap between germline ends came to 12 bases. For the CDR3, the DNA is TGTGCCAGCACCAACCCCCCCTATTCACCCCTCCACTTT. Translated, it gives CASTNPPYSPLHF.

This clonotype was observed a handful of times. The chain combines TRBV20-1 with TRBJ1-3, with a possible D match to TRBD1 (5 bases). The germline CDR1 and CDR2 sequences are DFQATT and SNEGSKA (reference sequence). V was trimmed by 1 base and J by 4 bases, leaving 11 bases between them. The CDR3 contains 14 residues. CDR3 sequence: CSARGTGLGNTIYF. CDR3 nucleotide sequence: TGCAGTGCTAGAGGAACGGGACTCGGAAACACCATATATTTT.

This clonotype was found a few times. The chain uses TRBV5-4 and TRBJ1-3; D remains unclear. CDR1 and CDR2 from the germline V gene are SGHNT and YYREEE (reference sequence). The V and J ends lost 0 bases and 0 bases respectively, with 16 bases between them. There are 18 residues in the CDR3. CDR3: CASSLGDRDGYSGNTIYF. DNA of the CDR3: TGTGCCAGCAGCTTGGGGGATCGAGACGGCTACTCTGGAAACACCATATATTTT.

This clonotype has more than one count but fewer than ten. This chain connects TRBV20-1 to TRBJ2-3; 12 nucleotides line up with TRBD2. V was pared by 5 bases and J by 1 base, with 25 bases of the junction left unmatched. Per the germline V gene, CDR1 is DFQATT and CDR2 is SNEGSKA (reference sequence). There are 22 residues in the CDR3. As DNA, the CDR3 is TGCAGTGCTTCCACTCGGCCCGAGCCTTCTAGCGGGGGGGCCTGGGGCACAGATACGCAGTATTTT. Its translation is CSASTRPEPSSGGAWGTDTQYF.

Worth noting for this clonotype: Being one base from a much bigger clone, this may be a read error. The chain combines TRBV12-3 or TRBV12-4 with TRBJ2-7; D is unresolved. V dropped 5 bases and J dropped 2 bases, with 16 bases sitting between them. The CDR3 length is 15 residues. CDR3 DNA: TGTGCCAGCAGTACAGATAAAGAGACAACCTACGAGCAGTACTTC. Translated: CASSTDKETTYEQYF.